This T cell receptor (beta chain) emerged from a study of blood T cell repertoires in COVID-19. Study at large: The analysed material was cDNA or gDNA that came from T cells, B-cell-depleted T cells, or PBMCs.

Sequenced by immunoSEQ multiplex PCR; TCRdb stores in-frame clones only, minus some. The profile shows about 110,000 clones, 75% to 90% of them singletons. V gave up 5 bases and J gave up 4 bases; unmatched junction bases: 7. The CDR3 totals 15 residues. CDR1 and CDR2 from the germline V gene are KGHDR and SFDVKD. This TCR derives from a woman between 55 and 75 years old with acute or convalescent COVID-19. The rearrangement uses TRBV24-1 and TRBJ2-3, with 8 bases that match TRBD2. Input material: peripheral blood. The CDR3: CATSAPGGLPDTQYF. The CDR3 DNA follows: TGTGCCACCAGTGCCCCGGGGGGGCTCCCAGATACGCAGTATTTT.